This TCR beta chain was found in a study of T cells after yellow fever vaccination (dated by TCRdb to the late 2010s). Concerning the study at large: The SMART-Seq v4 Ultra Low Input RNA kit was used to prepare libraries from fractions with low cell numbers. To track T-cell clones before and after primary and booster YFV17D yellow fever vaccination, bulk TCR alpha and beta repertoires were sequenced longitudinally. Two healthy male donors, one aged 18 to 30 and one aged 30 to 40 years, made up the cohort. Bulk PBMC replicates and cell subsets were isolated from blood drawn at multiple timepoints before and after both primary and secondary immunization.

The sample's treatment or condition label, decoded: live attenuated yellow fever vaccine strain. At every blood-draw timepoint, two biological replicates of bulk PBMCs were collected. PBMCs were isolated from peripheral blood using a standard Ficoll-Paque protocol. RNA was extracted with TriZol from bulk PBMCs, CD4 and CD8 fractions, and dextramer-positive and dextramer-negative fractions. Reading from cysteine to phenylalanine, the CDR3 counts 11 amino acids. The retained sequence is limited to the CDR3, 33 bases, with the frame set at the first base. Sequences MNHNS (CDR1) and SASEGT (CDR2) are obtained from the germline V gene. With regard to this clonotype: Its antigen specificity is not known. One end of the junction fails to match germline, which may point to a read error.

The paper's findings and limits, for the study overall: The study included only a couple of donors, which limits how far the findings can be generalized. A small fraction of clonotypes showed up in both the CD4 and CD8 compartments, probably as a result of convergent recombination. Most clones expanded after primary vaccination were re-detected after the booster (almost 97% of CD4 and approximately 85% of CD8), suggesting broad memory maintenance. Compared with the primary T-cell response, the secondary T-cell response was faster but weaker, reaching its peak on day 5 rather than on day 15. Because abundant contaminating clonotypes from the bulk population could be contained in FACS-sorted repertoires, computational filtering was required.

TCR cDNA was synthesized by 5'RACE template switching, which introduced a universal primer site and unique molecular identifiers. Priming of cDNA synthesis was performed from both the TCR alpha and TCR beta constant segments. Two PCR steps were used to amplify libraries, with sample barcodes and sequencing adapters being added in the second step. Sequencing of libraries was done on Illumina HiSeq 2500 (2x100 bp) or NovaSeq (2x150 bp). The paper's processing steps were these. MIGEC was used to demultiplex reads and collapse the reads into UMI consensus sequences, and MiXCR was used for V(D)J alignment. Vaccine-responding clonotypes were defined with edgeR using replicate PBMC samples, requiring FDR below 0.01 and a log2 fold change above 5 up to day 15. Bulk clonotypes were assigned CD4 or CD8 identity according to which sequenced CD4 or CD8 repertoire held them at higher abundance. TCRdb reprocessed the public reads (quality trimming at Q25 with fastp, clone calling with MiXCR) and kept in-frame beta chains. Under each unique CDR3 protein, matching rows form one entry showing the most common genes and DNA. The V and J calls were determined by TCRdb, not by the authors. The sample table lists some 600,000 distinct CDR3 sequences, approximately 13% of them with a count of one. The ten largest account for 15% of the sample.

This sequence uses TRBV6-1 and TRBJ1-5; the D gene lacks a confident call. The TCR sequence derives from a man under 40 who received the YFV17D yellow fever vaccine. The specimen was PBMCs, collected on the day of the yellow fever booster vaccination. The CDR3 protein: CASREEQPQHF. The base sequence is TGTGCCAGCAGGGAAGAACAGCCCCAGCATTTT.